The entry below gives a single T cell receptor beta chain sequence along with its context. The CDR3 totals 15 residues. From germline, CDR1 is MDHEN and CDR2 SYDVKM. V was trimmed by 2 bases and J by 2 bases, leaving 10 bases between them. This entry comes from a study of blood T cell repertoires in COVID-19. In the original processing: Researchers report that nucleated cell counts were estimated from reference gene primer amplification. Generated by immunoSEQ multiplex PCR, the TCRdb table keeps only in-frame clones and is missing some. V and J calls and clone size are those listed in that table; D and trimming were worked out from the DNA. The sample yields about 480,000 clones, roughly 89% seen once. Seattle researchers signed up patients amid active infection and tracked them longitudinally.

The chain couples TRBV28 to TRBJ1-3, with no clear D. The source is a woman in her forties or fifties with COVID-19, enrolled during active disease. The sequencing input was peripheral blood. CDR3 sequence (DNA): TGTGCCAGCAGTTTAATAGCGGGAACTGGAAACACCATATATTTT. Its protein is CASSLIAGTGNTIYF.